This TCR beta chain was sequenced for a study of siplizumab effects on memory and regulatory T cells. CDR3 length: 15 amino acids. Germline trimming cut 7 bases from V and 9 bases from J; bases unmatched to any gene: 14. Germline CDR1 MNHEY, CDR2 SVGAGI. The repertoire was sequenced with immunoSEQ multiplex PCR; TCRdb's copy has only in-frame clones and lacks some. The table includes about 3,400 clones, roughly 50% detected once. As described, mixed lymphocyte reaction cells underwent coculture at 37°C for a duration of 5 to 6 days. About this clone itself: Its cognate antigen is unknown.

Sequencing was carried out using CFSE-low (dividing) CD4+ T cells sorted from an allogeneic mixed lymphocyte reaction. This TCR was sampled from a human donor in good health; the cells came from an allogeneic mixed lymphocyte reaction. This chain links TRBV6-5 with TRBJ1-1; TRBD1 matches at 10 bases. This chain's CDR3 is CASTSIGTGVTKAFF. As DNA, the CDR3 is TGTGCCAGCACCTCGATCGGGACAGGGGTGACTAAAGCTTTCTTT.